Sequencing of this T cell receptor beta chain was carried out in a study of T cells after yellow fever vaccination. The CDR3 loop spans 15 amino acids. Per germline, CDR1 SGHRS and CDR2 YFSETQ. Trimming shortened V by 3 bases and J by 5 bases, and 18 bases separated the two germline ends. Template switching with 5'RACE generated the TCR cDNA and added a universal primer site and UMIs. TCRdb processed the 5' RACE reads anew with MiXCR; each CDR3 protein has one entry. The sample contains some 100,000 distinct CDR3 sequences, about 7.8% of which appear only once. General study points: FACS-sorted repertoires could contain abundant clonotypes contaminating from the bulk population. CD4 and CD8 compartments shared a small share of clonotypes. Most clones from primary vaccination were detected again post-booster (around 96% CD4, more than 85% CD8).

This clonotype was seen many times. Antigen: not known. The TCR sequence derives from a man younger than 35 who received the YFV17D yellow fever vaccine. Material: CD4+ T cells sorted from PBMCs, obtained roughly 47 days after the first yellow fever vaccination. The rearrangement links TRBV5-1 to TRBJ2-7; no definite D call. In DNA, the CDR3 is TGCGCCAGCAGCTATGTATCCGGGCCTGGGAACGAGCAGTACGTC. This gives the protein CASSYVSGPGNEQYV.